Following are 18 T cell receptor beta chains from one sample sequenced in a study of T cell responses to AZD1222 COVID-19 vaccine. Data came from immunoSEQ multiplex PCR; TCRdb stores just in-frame clones and leaves some out. Of more than 110,000 clones listed, about 93% are singletons. This specimen consisted of peripheral blood, obtained on day 0 of AZD1222 vaccination. The receptor source for this set is an adult in good health.

This chain connects TRBV11-1 to TRBJ1-2; D call uncertain. The CDR3 contains 11 residues. Trimming cost V 5 bases and J 2 bases, with 3 bases left between them. CDR1 is SGHAT and CDR2 is FQDESV in the germline V gene (reference sequence). CDR3 region: CASSQNYGYTF. The CDR3 DNA reads as TGTGCCAGCAGCCAGAACTATGGCTACACCTTC.

This chain connects TRBV18 to TRBJ1-5; 9 nucleotides match TRBD1. The CDR3 has 17 amino acids. Germline V CDR1 and CDR2: KGHSH, LQKENI. The J segment lost 5 bases and the V segment lost 3 bases, leaving 11 bases of the junction unmatched. The DNA for the CDR3 is TGTGCCAGCTCACCCGGGACAGGGAGGCCTTCGGATCAGCCCCAGCATTTT. Translated, it gives CASSPGTGRPSDQPQHF.

The rearrangement uses TRBV18 and TRBJ1-3, with no clear D. The CDR3 is made up of 14 amino acids. Trimming removed 5 bases from V and 1 base from J, with 9 bases in between. Germline CDR1 reads KGHSH; CDR2 reads LQKENI. Here the CDR3 DNA reads TGTGCCAGCTCATCAACTAGGTCTGGAAACACCATATATTTT. The encoded protein is CASSSTRSGNTIYF.

The V and J genes are TRBV6-1 and TRBJ2-7; D ambiguous. The V gene lost 0 bases and the J gene lost 2 bases, with 5 bases spanning the gap. Germline CDR1 and CDR2: MNHNS and SASEGT. This CDR3 has 13 residues. The CDR3, as DNA: TGTGCCAGCAGTGAAGCCCCGACCTACGAGCAGTACTTC. This translates into CASSEAPTYEQYF.

This clone was detected only once. V gene TRBV4-1 combines with J gene TRBJ1-5; 8 bases align to TRBD1. CDR1 and CDR2 (germline): MGHRA, YSYEKL. V lost 4 bases, J lost 6 bases, and 14 bases stayed unmatched. CDR3 length equals 17 residues. CDR3 residues: CASSRLPGQVTGQPQHF. The CDR3 DNA reads TGCGCCAGCAGCCGCCTGCCGGGACAGGTCACGGGTCAGCCCCAGCATTTT.

CDR3 sequence (DNA): TGCAGCGTTGAAGCTAGCCGTGGCACCGGGGAGCTGTTTTTT. Protein product: CSVEASRGTGELFF. The chain joins TRBV29-1 to TRBJ2-2; tentative D call: TRBD2 (5 bases). The length of the CDR3 is 14 residues. V lost 1 base and J 4 bases, leaving 10 bases between the germline ends. Germline V lookup: CDR1 SQVTM, CDR2 ANQGSEA.

With respect to this clone: The junction departs from the called germline gene at one end, perhaps through a read error. The chain joins TRBV9 to TRBJ1-6; D not resolved. CDR1 is SGDLS, CDR2 YYNGEE, per germline. The CDR3 covers 15 residues. The CDR3 region has the DNA TGTGCCAGCAGCGTAGCGAGGGATTTTAATTCACCCCTCTACTTT. This gives the protein CASSVARDFNSPLYF.

This chain uses TRBV28 with TRBJ2-1; a weak D match, TRBD2 (6 bases). Trimming removed 3 bases at V and 7 bases at J, with 16 bases between. Per germline, CDR1 MDHEN and CDR2 SYDVKM. This CDR3 spans 15 amino acids. The CDR3 spells CASSFQSGGRNEQFF. CDR3 bases: TGTGCCAGCAGTTTCCAATCTGGGGGGAGAAATGAGCAGTTCTTC.

This clone was seen only once. V is TRBV3-1 (or the pseudogene TRBV3-2) and J is TRBJ1-1; D perhaps matches TRBD1 (5 bases). Trimming removed 0 bases at V and 1 base at J, with 9 bases between. This CDR3 has 15 residues. Looked up from germline, CDR1 is LGHDT and CDR2 is YNNKEL (reference sequence). The chain's CDR3 is CASSQDGGQNTEAFF. The CDR3 DNA follows: TGTGCCAGCAGCCAAGACGGCGGACAGAACACTGAAGCTTTCTTT.

The V gene is TRBV5-1, the J gene TRBJ2-1; either TRBD1 or TRBD2 may fit D (5 bases each). The CDR3 loop spans 15 amino acids. Germline V gene sequence: CDR1 SGHRS, CDR2 YFSETQ. Trimming took off 7 bases at V and 5 bases at J, with 19 bases between the two ends. The CDR3 bases are TGCGCCAGCGGGGCAAATGCGGGTCGGAACAATGAGCAGTTCTTC. Translated, it gives CASGANAGRNNEQFF. The whole variable domain, filled in from reference TRBV5-1 and TRBJ2-1, reads KAGVTQTPRYLIKTRGQQVTLSCSPISGHRSVSWYQQTPGQGLQFLFEYFSETQRNKGNFPGRFSGRQFSNSRSEMNVSTLELGDSALYLCASGANAGRNNEQFFGPGTRLTVL.

The chain uses TRBV19 and TRBJ2-3; D is undetermined. Germline V CDR1 and CDR2: LNHDA, SQIVND (reference sequence). There are 14 residues in the CDR3. V lost 2 bases, J lost 6 bases, and 12 bases lay in between. The CDR3 reads CASSISEFADTQYF. Here the CDR3 DNA reads TGTGCCAGTAGTATAAGTGAGTTTGCTGATACGCAGTATTTT.

This chain connects TRBV5-1 to TRBJ1-5; TRBD1 might be the D (6 bases). Germline V gene data show CDR1 as SGHRS and CDR2 as YFSETQ. Trimming pared 7 bases from V and 6 bases from J, leaving 20 bases between. The CDR3 runs to 15 residues. CDR3 sequence: CASRWAGGAGQPQHF. CDR3 coding DNA: TGCGCCAGCCGCTGGGCGGGGGGGGCGGGTCAGCCCCAGCATTTT.

With respect to this clone: This CDR3 fails to terminate in the conserved phenylalanine or tryptophan, so it likely reflects a read error. V gene TRBV27 combines with J gene TRBJ1-6; TRBD2 is a possible D gene (5 bases). The closer fit of TRBJ2-3 to the DNA end suggests the J call may be wrong. Germline V gene lookup returns CDR1 MNHEY and CDR2 SMNVEV (reference sequence). CDR3 length: 10 amino acids. The CDR3 sequence is CASSSPGQYS. In DNA, the CDR3 is TGTGCCAGCAGTTCCCCGGGACAGTATTCT.

The chain is built from TRBV18 and TRBJ1-1; 8 bases are a match to TRBD1. V lost 7 bases, J lost 0 bases, and 7 bases stayed unmatched. Germline loops: CDR1 KGHSH, CDR2 LQKENI. The CDR3 consists of 15 residues. The DNA of the CDR3 is TGTGCCAGCTTAACGACAGGGGAGTTGAACACTGAAGCTTTCTTT. Residues: CASLTTGELNTEAFF.

The rearrangement joins TRBV6-5 to TRBJ1-5; TRBD1 aligns across 8 bases. Germline lookup yields CDR1 MNHEY and CDR2 SVGAGI. Trimming cost V 5 bases and J 5 bases; bases outside gene matches: 8. CDR3 length equals 15 residues. In DNA, the CDR3 is TGTGCCAGCAGTAAAAGGGGACAGGATTATCAGCCCCAGCATTTT. As protein: CASSKRGQDYQPQHF.

The gene calls are TRBV2 and TRBJ1-1; TRBD1 matches 9 bases. The CDR3 is 15 residues long. Germline lookup yields CDR1 SNHLY and CDR2 FYNNEI. The V and J ends lost 7 bases and 5 bases, in that order; junction bases with no gene match: 11. The DNA for the CDR3 is TGTGCCAGCAAAAGACAGGGGGTGAGAAGGACTGAAGCTTTCTTT. It translates to CASKRQGVRRTEAFF.

The V gene is TRBV7-3, the J gene TRBJ2-2, with 7 positions matching TRBD1. The trim removed 5 bases at V and 5 bases at J, leaving 2 bases unmatched. CDR3 length: 13 residues. From germline, CDR1 is SGHTA and CDR2 FQGTGA. CDR3 bases: TGTGCCAGCAGCCGACAGGGAACCGGGGAGCTGTTTTTT. Encoded protein: CASSRQGTGELFF.

The genes are TRBV12-3 or TRBV12-4 and TRBJ1-2; D possibly corresponds to TRBD1 (6 bases). Trimming took off 4 bases at V and 5 bases at J, with 11 bases between the two ends. The CDR3 loop spans 13 amino acids. The CDR3 coding sequence is TGTGCCAGCAGTTCAGCCGACAGGTATGGCTACACCTTC. It translates to CASSSADRYGYTF.